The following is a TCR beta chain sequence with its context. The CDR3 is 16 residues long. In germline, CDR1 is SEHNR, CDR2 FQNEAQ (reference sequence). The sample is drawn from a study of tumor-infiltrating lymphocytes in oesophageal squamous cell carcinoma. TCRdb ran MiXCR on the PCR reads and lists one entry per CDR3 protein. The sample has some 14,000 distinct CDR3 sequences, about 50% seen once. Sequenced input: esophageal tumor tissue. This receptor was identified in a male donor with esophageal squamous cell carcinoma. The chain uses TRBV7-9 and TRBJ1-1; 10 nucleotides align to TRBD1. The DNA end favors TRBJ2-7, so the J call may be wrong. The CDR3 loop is CASSSDRGVIQEEQYF. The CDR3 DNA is TGTGCCAGCAGCTCGGACAGGGGGGTAATCCAGGAGGAGCAGTACTTC.